This entry lists 23 T cell receptor beta chains sequenced from one sample in a study of cytomegalovirus exposure and HLA in healthy donors. The PCR ran on 60 Vbeta and 13 Jbeta primers. Measured with immunoSEQ multiplex PCR; TCRdb has only the in-frame clones, and not every one. Here the sample table reports some 120,000 clones. The material sequenced was PBMCs. These receptors were taken from a man in his late teens or twenties in good health and CMV-seronegative.

The chain couples TRBV5-4 to TRBJ1-1; D call uncertain. V lost 4 bases to trimming and J lost 3 bases, with 10 bases between them. The germline V gene encodes CDR1 SGHNT and CDR2 YYREEE (reference sequence). This CDR3 is built from 13 residues. The CDR3 DNA reads TGTGCCAGCAGCCCTATCCGGGACACTGAAGCTTTCTTT. Translated: CASSPIRDTEAFF.

V usage is TRBV7-6 and J usage is TRBJ1-2; 7 bases line up with TRBD1. V shed 4 bases, J shed 6 bases, and the junction held 8 bases outside the gene matches. The length of the CDR3 is 14 residues. CDR1 and CDR2 from the germline V gene are SGHVS and FNYEAQ. The chain's CDR3 is CASSWEPGGDGYTF. Here the CDR3 DNA reads TGTGCCAGCAGCTGGGAACCAGGGGGTGATGGCTACACCTTC.

The V and J genes are TRBV15 and TRBJ2-1, with 8 bases aligning to TRBD2. The V gene's germline CDR1 is LNHNV and CDR2 YYDKDF (reference sequence). This CDR3 is built from 16 residues. The ends lost 0 bases at V and 7 bases at J; junction bases unmatched: 8. The CDR3 DNA reads TGTGCCACCAGCAGAGATAGGCTAGCGGGCCTAAATGAGCAGTTCTTC. It is translated as CATSRDRLAGLNEQFF.

The genes are TRBV7-9 and TRBJ1-2, with D unclear. The V gene's germline CDR1 is SEHNR and CDR2 FQNEAQ (reference sequence). V dropped 1 base and J dropped 2 bases, with 8 bases sitting between them. The CDR3 spans 14 residues. As DNA, the CDR3 is TGTGCCAGCAGCTTAGTTGGAGCCAACTATGGCTACACCTTC. Its translation: CASSLVGANYGYTF.

The rearrangement uses TRBV5-6 and TRBJ1-2; TRBD1 matches at 9 bases. CDR3 length: 15 residues. V gave up 4 bases and J gave up 8 bases; unmatched junction bases: 12. Germline V gene data show CDR1 as SGHDT and CDR2 as YYEEEE. The CDR3 DNA follows: TGTGCCAGCAGCCCGGGGGACAGGGTTTGGCTAGGCTACACCTTC. Its translation: CASSPGDRVWLGYTF.

V and J are TRBV5-6 and TRBJ2-6; D call uncertain. V dropped 7 bases and J dropped 4 bases, with 9 bases sitting between them. Germline lookup yields CDR1 SGHDT and CDR2 YYEEEE. The CDR3 runs 13 residues. The DNA for the CDR3 is TGTGCCAGCTCCCTTCGGGGGGCCAACGTCCTGACTTTC. Translation gives CASSLRGANVLTF.

This chain connects TRBV19 to TRBJ2-7; 7 bases agree with TRBD1. CDR1 LNHDA and CDR2 SQIVND come from the germline V gene (reference sequence). The CDR3 is made up of 15 amino acids. V lost 4 bases, J lost 2 bases, and 8 bases stayed unmatched. DNA of the CDR3: TGTGCCAGTAGTACGAACAGGGGTCCGACCTACGAGCAGTACTTC. This translates into CASSTNRGPTYEQYF. Full variable domain (outside the CDR3, taken from reference TRBV19 and TRBJ2-7): DGGITQSPKYLFRKEGQNVTLSCEQNLNHDAMYWYRQDPGQGLRLIYYSQIVNDFQKGDIAEGYSVSREKKESFPLTVTSAQKNPTAFYLCASSTNRGPTYEQYFGPGTRLTVT.

This rearrangement joins TRBV18 to TRBJ1-3; D remains ambiguous. Germline CDR1 KGHSH, CDR2 LQKENI. The CDR3 has 16 amino acids. Trimming shortened V by 3 bases and J by 0 bases, and 12 bases separated the two germline ends. CDR3 loop: CASSPEQSSSGNTIYF. The CDR3 DNA follows: TGTGCCAGCTCACCTGAACAGAGCTCCTCTGGAAACACCATATATTTT.

The J gene is TRBJ2-7, the V gene TRBV14; D remains ambiguous. The CDR3 length is 12 residues. Per germline, CDR1 SGHDN and CDR2 FVKESK. The V end lost 4 bases, the J end lost 1 base, and 5 bases lay between the germline ends. The CDR3 DNA reads as TGTGCCAGCAGCCGCGGTTCCTACGAGCAGTACTTC. Its translation: CASSRGSYEQYF.

The chain couples TRBV4-2 to TRBJ1-3; D may be TRBD1 (5 bases). V lost 0 bases, J lost 4 bases, and 16 bases lay in between. The CDR3 runs to 17 residues. Germline values: CDR1 LGHNA, CDR2 YNFKEQ. The CDR3 nucleotides are TGTGCCAGCAGCCAAGATTGGACAAGGGGTGCCGGAAACACCATATATTTT. Protein product: CASSQDWTRGAGNTIYF.

The rearrangement links TRBV7-9 to TRBJ2-1, with 8 bases fitting TRBD2. The trim removed 4 bases at V and 3 bases at J, leaving 5 bases unmatched. The CDR3 has 15 residues. CDR1 and CDR2 from the germline V gene are SEHNR and FQNEAQ (reference sequence). Here the CDR3 reads CASSSLAEYYNEQFF. DNA for the CDR3: TGTGCCAGCAGCTCACTAGCGGAGTACTACAATGAGCAGTTCTTC.

The chain has TRBV7-8 and TRBJ2-2; 9 bases map to TRBD2. The CDR3 has 15 residues. J lost 4 bases, V lost 3 bases, and 3 bases had no gene match. Germline V gene lookup returns CDR1 SGHVS and CDR2 FQNEAQ. The CDR3 bases are TGTGCCAGCAGCTTGGGACTAGCCGGCACCGGGGAGCTGTTTTTT. It is translated as CASSLGLAGTGELFF.

This CDR3 is CAWSAGSAEQYF. The CDR3 nucleotides are TGTGCCTGGAGTGCGGGTTCCGCCGAGCAGTACTTC. J is TRBJ2-7 and V is TRBV30; D gene unclear. Trimming removed 1 base at V and 6 bases at J, with 10 bases between. The length of the CDR3 is 12 residues. Per germline, CDR1 GTSNPN and CDR2 SVGIG (reference sequence).

J is TRBJ1-5 and V is TRBV12-5; D perhaps matches TRBD1 (5 bases). Between the trimmed V and J ends, which lost 1 base and 0 bases, there was a span of 10 bases. The CDR3 is 16 amino acids. CDR1 and CDR2 from the germline V gene are LGHNT and FRNRAP. The CDR3 DNA sequence: TGTGCTAGTGGTTTGGAATTAGGGGTTAGCAATCAGCCCCAGCATTTT. Translation gives CASGLELGVSNQPQHF.

This chain connects TRBV5-6 to TRBJ2-7; a possible D gene is TRBD1 (6 bases). The CDR3 has 14 residues. Trimming removed 0 bases from V and 3 bases from J, with 10 bases in between. Looked up from germline, CDR1 is SGHDT and CDR2 is YYEEEE. CDR3 in DNA: TGTGCCAGCAGCTTGGCAGGGACACTCTACGAGCAGTACTTC. Its protein is CASSLAGTLYEQYF.

The chain has TRBV6-5 and TRBJ1-3; D remains ambiguous. The length of the CDR3 is 11 residues. The V gene lost 4 bases and the J gene lost 4 bases, with 2 bases spanning the gap. CDR1 is MNHEY and CDR2 is SVGAGI in the germline V gene. The CDR3 protein is CASSLGNTIYF. CDR3 DNA: TGTGCCAGCAGTTTAGGAAACACCATATATTTT.

V gene TRBV6-6 combines with J gene TRBJ1-2; the match to TRBD1 covers 8 bases. The CDR3 length is 15 residues. CDR1 is MNHNY and CDR2 is SVGAGI in the germline V gene (reference sequence). Losses at the gene ends were 5 bases for V and 7 bases for J; bases not matched to a gene: 12. The CDR3 coding sequence is TGTGCCAGCAGTCGTGACAGGGGCGCTCCGAGTGGCTACACCTTC. It specifies CASSRDRGAPSGYTF.

The V and J genes are TRBV5-1 and TRBJ2-5; possibly TRBD2 for D (7 bases). V shed 5 bases and J shed 5 bases, with 19 bases lying between them. The germline V gene has CDR1 SGHRS and CDR2 YFSETQ. The CDR3 loop spans 15 amino acids. The DNA for the CDR3 is TGCGCCAGCAGTACCGAGGGGGGGGTGATGGAGACCCAGTACTTC. This sequence encodes CASSTEGGVMETQYF. Full variable domain (outside the CDR3, taken from reference TRBV5-1 and TRBJ2-5): KAGVTQTPRYLIKTRGQQVTLSCSPISGHRSVSWYQQTPGQGLQFLFEYFSETQRNKGNFPGRFSGRQFSNSRSEMNVSTLELGDSALYLCASSTEGGVMETQYFGPGTRLLVL.

V usage is TRBV25-1 and J usage is TRBJ2-7; the D gene is possibly TRBD2 (5 bases). CDR3 length: 12 amino acids. With 6 bases removed from V and 2 bases from J, the gap between germline ends came to 8 bases. The germline gives CDR1 MGHDK, CDR2 SYGVNS. CDR3 sequence: CASSGVPYEQYF. DNA for the CDR3: TGTGCCAGCAGCGGGGTCCCCTACGAGCAGTACTTC.

This chain uses TRBV6-1 with TRBJ2-5; TRBD1 is a possible D gene (6 bases). The germline V gene encodes CDR1 MNHNS and CDR2 SASEGT. The CDR3 loop spans 14 amino acids. V was cut by 5 bases and J by 2 bases, with 12 bases left in between. CDR3 nucleotide sequence: TGTGCCAGCAGTTTTGGGGGCTTTCAAGAGACCCAGTACTTC. As protein: CASSFGGFQETQYF.

The rearrangement links TRBV7-8 to TRBJ1-4; TRBD1 aligns across 8 bases. This CDR3 contains 16 residues. V shed 5 bases and J 4 bases; nucleotides not matched to a gene: 9. Germline-derived CDR1 and CDR2 are SGHVS and FQNEAQ. CDR3 sequence: CASSPAVDRGNEKLFF. The CDR3, as DNA: TGTGCCAGCAGCCCAGCCGTCGACAGGGGTAATGAAAAACTGTTTTTT.

This chain links TRBV11-3 with TRBJ2-1; weak D call: TRBD1 (6 bases). With 5 bases removed from V and 6 bases from J, the gap between germline ends came to 14 bases. This CDR3 contains 14 residues. CDR1 and CDR2 (germline): SGHNT, YENEEA. The CDR3 sequence is CASSDLSQGNEQFF. The CDR3 DNA sequence: TGTGCCAGCAGCGACCTGTCACAGGGCAATGAGCAGTTCTTC.

The chain carries TRBV30 and TRBJ2-7; 7 positions match TRBD1. The CDR3 sequence is 12 residues long. Looked up from germline, CDR1 is GTSNPN and CDR2 is SVGIG (reference sequence). The J segment lost 1 base and the V segment lost 7 bases, leaving 4 bases of the junction unmatched. The CDR3 nucleotides read TGTGCCTCCCAGGACAGGTCCTACGAGCAGTACTTC. It translates to CASQDRSYEQYF.